This TCR beta chain was identified in a study of blood T cell repertoires in COVID-19. At the level of the study: COVID-19 samples from acute and convalescent phases originated in the United States, Italy and Spain. T cells, B-cell-depleted T cells, or PBMCs provided the cDNA or gDNA that served as material.

In the authors' methods: Quantification of nucleated cells was approximated via reference gene primer amplification. Produced via immunoSEQ multiplex PCR; TCRdb's table is partial and in-frame only. The DNA gave D and trimming, while V, J and clone size come from that table. The table lists roughly 250,000 clones, 82% of them singletons. Germline values: CDR1 MNHEY, CDR2 SMNVEV (reference sequence). Losses at the gene ends were 2 bases for V and 1 base for J; bases not matched to a gene: 12. The CDR3 covers 19 residues. The V call is TRBV27, the J call TRBJ2-7; TRBD2 aligns across 12 bases. The receptor's source is a woman older than 75 with active or convalescent COVID-19. Sample: peripheral blood. Here the CDR3 DNA reads TGTGCCAGCAGTTTACGGCTAGCGGGAGGGAGAACAGGGTCCTACGAGCAGTACTTC. Amino acid sequence: CASSLRLAGGRTGSYEQYF.